This T cell receptor (beta chain) was observed in a study of CD8+ T cells in alopecia areata. Overall study context: Severity in treated patients was scored by percentage of scalp area affected. Study outcomes and limitations: Affected lesional scalp, above all in alopecia totalis/universalis, was more clonal than normal scalp. Possibly because of HLA-related factors, TCR sharing was less clear across patients than in mice.

RNA was isolated and reverse transcribed to cDNA, the sequencing template. The data were produced by immunoSEQ multiplex PCR, yet TCRdb's version contains in-frame clones alone and is incomplete. The table has hundreds of thousands of clones, about two fifths seen once. Indicated treatment: oral pan-JAK inhibitor, 5-10 mg twice daily. CDR3 length: 13 amino acids. Germline CDR1 SGHTA, CDR2 FQGTGA. Unmatched junction bases numbered 2, after V lost 4 bases and J lost 8 bases. Comments on this clone: Antigen unknown.

The sequence came from a human donor with alopecia areata. Sequencing used CD4+ T cells sorted from blood, obtained between weeks 30 and 35, from a patient treated with tofacitinib. The chain couples TRBV7-3 to TRBJ2-1; 10 bases agree with TRBD2. This CDR3 is CASSSGLADEQFF. For the CDR3, the DNA is TGTGCCAGCAGCTCCGGACTAGCGGATGAGCAGTTCTTC.